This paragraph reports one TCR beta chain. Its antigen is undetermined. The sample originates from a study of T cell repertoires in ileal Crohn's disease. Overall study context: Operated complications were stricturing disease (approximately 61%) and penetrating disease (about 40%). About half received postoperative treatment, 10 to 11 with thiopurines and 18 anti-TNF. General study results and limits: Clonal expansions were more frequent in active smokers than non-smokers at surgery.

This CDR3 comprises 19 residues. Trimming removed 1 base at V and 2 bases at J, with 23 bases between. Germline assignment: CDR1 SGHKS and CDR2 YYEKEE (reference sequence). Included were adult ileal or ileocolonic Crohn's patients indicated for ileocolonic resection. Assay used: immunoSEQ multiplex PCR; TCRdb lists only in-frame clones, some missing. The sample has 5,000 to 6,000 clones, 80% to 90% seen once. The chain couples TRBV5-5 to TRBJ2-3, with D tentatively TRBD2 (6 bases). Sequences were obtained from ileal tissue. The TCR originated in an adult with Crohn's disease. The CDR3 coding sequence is TGTGCCAGCAGCTTGAGAGTTCTACTAGCAAAAGGGCACACAGATACGCAGTATTTT. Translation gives CASSLRVLLAKGHTDTQYF.